These 30 T cell receptor beta chains share one sample of origin, sequenced in a study of cytomegalovirus exposure and HLA in healthy donors. The PCR was carried out with 60 Vbeta primers and 13 Jbeta primers. Using immunoSEQ multiplex PCR, the repertoire was profiled, and TCRdb retains in-frame clones only, with some absent. The sample holds around 170,000 clones, around four fifths seen once. Source material: PBMCs. These receptors were taken from a woman between 50 and 59 years old in good health and CMV-seropositive.

This clone was found once. Other DNA sequences in this sample translate to the same CDR3. The chain carries TRBV18 and TRBJ1-5; tentatively, D is TRBD1 (5 bases). V gave up 6 bases and J gave up 4 bases, with 13 bases separating them. The CDR3 is 14 amino acids. Germline V gene data show CDR1 as KGHSH and CDR2 as LQKENI. The CDR3 nucleotides are TGTGCCAGCTCCCCGGATAGGGGTAATCAGCCCCAGCATTTT. Translated: CASSPDRGNQPQHF.

The CDR3 nucleotides are TGTGCCAGCAGCAGGACAGGGGACTACGAGCAGTACTTC. This codes for CASSRTGDYEQYF. The chain is built from TRBV6-4 and TRBJ2-7; 9 bases are shared with TRBD1. Germline V gene data show CDR1 as MRHNA and CDR2 as SNTAGT. V was pared by 6 bases and J by 3 bases, with 3 bases of the junction left unmatched. The CDR3 has 13 amino acids.

This clone was recorded a few times. The V call is TRBV7-9, the J call TRBJ1-2, with TRBD1 matching 8 bases. The CDR3 contains 13 residues. The trim removed 3 bases at V and 6 bases at J, leaving 3 bases unmatched. Germline V CDR1 and CDR2: SEHNR, FQNEAQ (reference sequence). CDR3 protein: CASSFETGDGYTF. The CDR3, as DNA: TGTGCCAGCAGCTTCGAGACAGGGGATGGCTACACCTTC. Together with reference TRBV7-9 and TRBJ1-2, the CDR3 gives the full variable domain: DTGVSQNPRHKITKRGQNVTFRCDPISEHNRLYWYRQTLGQGPEFLTYFQNEAQLEKSRLLSDRFSAERPKGSFSTLEIQRTEQGDSAMYLCASSFETGDGYTFGSGTRLTVV.

This clone was counted only a few times. J is TRBJ1-1 and V is TRBV5-4; a possible D gene is TRBD1 (6 bases). Germline CDR1 and CDR2: SGHNT and YYREEE (reference sequence). V was trimmed by 4 bases and J by 1 base, leaving 11 bases between them. The CDR3 length is 14 residues. Here the CDR3 reads CASSQQGWNTEAFF. The DNA of the CDR3 is TGTGCCAGCAGCCAACAGGGATGGAACACTGAAGCTTTCTTT.

The gene calls are TRBV11-2 and TRBJ2-1, with TRBD2 matching over 7 bases. The CDR3 length is 17 residues. V gave up 0 bases and J gave up 0 bases; unmatched junction bases: 5. CDR1 is SGHAT and CDR2 is FQNNGV in the germline V gene. CDR3 sequence (DNA): TGTGCCAGCAGCTTAGAGATTGGCGGGAGCTCCTACAATGAGCAGTTCTTC. Translation: CASSLEIGGSSYNEQFF.

This clone was found a few times. The chain links TRBV7-3 to TRBJ2-1; 9 bases align to TRBD1. The ends lost 5 bases at V and 4 bases at J; junction bases unmatched: 9. The CDR3 covers 16 residues. Per germline, CDR1 SGHTA and CDR2 FQGTGA. Here the CDR3 reads CASSPETGGAYNEQFF. Here the CDR3 DNA reads TGTGCCAGCAGCCCGGAGACAGGGGGAGCATACAATGAGCAGTTCTTC.

The V call is TRBV15, the J call TRBJ2-3; 9 bases are a match to TRBD1. The germline CDR1 and CDR2 sequences are LNHNV and YYDKDF (reference sequence). The CDR3 consists of 16 residues. Trimming removed 3 bases from V and 3 bases from J; junction bases left unmatched: 7. The DNA for the CDR3 is TGTGCCACCAGCAGCCTTCCCGGACAGGGGACAGATACGCAGTATTTT. Translating gives CATSSLPGQGTDTQYF.

The V call is TRBV5-1, the J call TRBJ2-7; a weak D match, TRBD1 (5 bases). This CDR3 is built from 14 residues. V gave up 1 base and J gave up 4 bases, with 12 bases separating them. CDR1 SGHRS and CDR2 YFSETQ come from the germline V gene. CDR3 loop: CASSLTGIGYEQYF. The DNA of the CDR3 is TGCGCCAGCAGCTTGACAGGAATTGGTTACGAGCAGTACTTC.

J is TRBJ2-1 and V is TRBV6-5; TRBD1 matches 7 bases. The CDR3 is 15 amino acids. The germline gives CDR1 MNHEY, CDR2 SVGAGI. Trimming at V came to 2 bases and at J to 2 bases, leaving 3 bases not matched to a gene. The CDR3, as DNA: TGTGCCAGCAGTTACAAGGGGGCGGCCTACAATGAGCAGTTCTTC. Its protein is CASSYKGAAYNEQFF.

J is TRBJ1-1 and V is TRBV18, with a possible D match to TRBD1 (6 bases). The CDR3 sequence is 16 residues long. Trimming removed 2 bases at V and 0 bases at J, with 13 bases between. CDR1 is KGHSH and CDR2 is LQKENI in the germline V gene. The CDR3 protein is CASSPGRGGLNTEAFF. The CDR3 DNA sequence: TGTGCCAGCTCACCAGGTAGGGGGGGATTGAACACTGAAGCTTTCTTT.

The chain employs TRBV19 and TRBJ2-1, with a weak D call TRBD2 (6 bases). This CDR3 region has 14 residues. Germline CDR1 LNHDA, CDR2 SQIVND (reference sequence). V was clipped by 4 bases and J by 4 bases, with 11 bases between them. The CDR3 is CASSTWGVYNEQFF. The CDR3 DNA reads as TGTGCCAGTAGTACTTGGGGGGTATACAATGAGCAGTTCTTC.

This rearrangement joins TRBV19 to TRBJ2-2; D not resolved. The CDR3 consists of 17 residues. The germline V gene encodes CDR1 LNHDA and CDR2 SQIVND (reference sequence). Trimming cost V 5 bases and J 3 bases, with 19 bases left between them. CDR3 sequence: CASSPDPTDTYTGELFF. As DNA, the CDR3 is TGTGCCAGTAGTCCCGACCCCACAGACACCTACACCGGGGAGCTGTTTTTT.

This clone was seen just once. Germline and junction disagree at one end, which may indicate a read error. The chain links TRBV28 to TRBJ1-6, with no clear D. The length of the CDR3 is 12 residues. Germline V gene lookup returns CDR1 MDHEN and CDR2 SYDVKM. The CDR3 sequence: CASSSSNSPLHF. In DNA, the CDR3 is TGTGCCAGCAGTTCCTCTAATTCACCCCTCCACTTT.

J is TRBJ2-6 and V is TRBV19; 7 positions agree with TRBD1. The CDR3 loop spans 18 amino acids. The trim removed 4 bases at V and 0 bases at J, leaving 9 bases unmatched. Germline V gene data show CDR1 as LNHDA and CDR2 as SQIVND (reference sequence). CDR3 residues: CASSSSTGWGSGANVLTF. The DNA for the CDR3 is TGTGCCAGTAGTAGCTCGACAGGGTGGGGCTCTGGGGCCAACGTCCTGACTTTC.

The CDR3 here is CASRNPPGQLGYEQYF. As DNA, the CDR3 is TGTGCCAGCAGGAACCCCCCAGGGCAGCTCGGATACGAGCAGTACTTC. This rearrangement joins TRBV6-7 to TRBJ2-5; possible D gene TRBD1, 5 bases. The DNA end is more similar to TRBJ2-7, so the J call may be wrong. TRBV6-7 is classed as an ORF, of uncertain function. The CDR3 extends over 16 amino acids.

The chain recombines TRBV15 with TRBJ1-1, with D possibly being TRBD1 (5 bases). V was trimmed by 1 base and J by 8 bases, leaving 17 bases between them. The CDR3 consists of 15 residues. CDR1 and CDR2 (germline): LNHNV, YYDKDF (reference sequence). The CDR3 region is CATSRGRGSFLEAFF. As DNA, the CDR3 is TGTGCCACCAGCAGAGGGAGGGGAAGTTTCCTAGAAGCTTTCTTT. Complete variable domain (other parts from reference TRBV15 and TRBJ1-1): DAMVIQNPRYQVTQFGKPVTLSCSQTLNHNVMYWYQQKSSQAPKLLFHYYDKDFNNEADTPDNFQSRRPNTSFCFLDIRSPGLGDTAMYLCATSRGRGSFLEAFFGQGTRLTVV.

The chain recombines TRBV15 with TRBJ2-1; 8 nucleotides agree with TRBD1. Germline V gives CDR1 LNHNV, CDR2 YYDKDF (reference sequence). There are 16 residues in the CDR3. Trimming cost V 1 base and J 7 bases; bases outside gene matches: 9. The CDR3: CATSRVGQGARNEQFF. DNA for the CDR3: TGTGCCACCAGCAGAGTAGGGCAGGGGGCGCGGAATGAGCAGTTCTTC.

The CDR3 nucleotides read TGTGCCAGCAGCCGAACGGGCGGGACAGGGGACGAGCAGTACTTC. Amino acids: CASSRTGGTGDEQYF. V is TRBV7-2 and J is TRBJ2-7, with 10 bases lining up with TRBD1. Losses at the gene ends were 5 bases for V and 5 bases for J; bases not matched to a gene: 9. The CDR3 contains 15 residues. In germline, CDR1 is SGHTA, CDR2 FQGNSA.

This clone was seen a single time. J is TRBJ1-5 and V is TRBV29-1, with 10 bases matching TRBD1. J was trimmed by 6 bases and V by 4 bases; bases with no gene match: 3. Germline assignment: CDR1 SQVTM and CDR2 ANQGSEA. This CDR3 spans 13 amino acids. CDR3 sequence: CSVARDRGQPQHF. The CDR3 DNA follows: TGCAGCGTTGCCCGGGACAGGGGTCAGCCCCAGCATTTT.

This clone was observed once. CDR3 loop: CASSLSPLDRGYYGYTF. DNA of the CDR3: TGTGCCAGCAGCTTATCCCCCCTCGACAGGGGGTACTATGGCTACACCTTC. The rearrangement uses TRBV11-2 and TRBJ1-2; the match to TRBD1 covers 9 bases. CDR3 length: 17 amino acids. J gave up 3 bases and V 2 bases, and 10 bases lay outside the gene matches. The germline V gene encodes CDR1 SGHAT and CDR2 FQNNGV.

This chain uses TRBV21-1 with TRBJ1-2; the table's D gene call, TRBD1, was not cross checked with the DNA. TRBV21-1 is shown as a pseudogene. CDR3 length: 13 amino acids. CDR3 protein: CASSKRGNYGYTF. CDR3 in DNA: TGTGCCAGCAGCAAAAGGGGGAACTATGGCTACACCTTC.

The rearrangement links TRBV9 to TRBJ2-3, with TRBD2 identical over 8 bases. Germline lookup yields CDR1 SGDLS and CDR2 YYNGEE. V lost 4 bases, J lost 1 base, and 11 bases stayed unmatched. This CDR3 has 17 amino acids. The CDR3 is CASSPRAGGHGTDTQYF. In DNA, the CDR3 is TGTGCCAGCAGCCCCCGGGCGGGGGGCCACGGCACAGATACGCAGTATTTT.

This clone was detected once. The chain recombines TRBV19 with TRBJ1-5, with D hard to call. CDR1 is LNHDA and CDR2 is SQIVND in the germline V gene (reference sequence). CDR3 length: 14 amino acids. The V gene lost 3 bases and the J gene lost 6 bases, with 12 bases spanning the gap. The CDR3 sequence: CASSIGRIGQPQHF. DNA of the CDR3: TGTGCCAGTAGTATCGGGAGGATCGGTCAGCCCCAGCATTTT.

The chain couples TRBV7-6 to TRBJ2-5; TRBD2 agrees at 8 bases. The CDR3 sequence is 12 residues long. Germline V CDR1 and CDR2: SGHVS, FNYEAQ. Losses at the gene ends were 9 bases for V and 5 bases for J; bases not matched to a gene: 5. In nucleotides, the CDR3 is TGTGCCAGTACAGCGGGAGTGGAGACCCAGTACTTC. It specifies CASTAGVETQYF.

The chain has TRBV6-5 and TRBJ2-1, with TRBD2 identical over 11 bases. CDR1 MNHEY and CDR2 SVGAGI come from the germline V gene. The CDR3 sequence is 15 residues long. V was pared by 6 bases and J by 2 bases, with 3 bases of the junction left unmatched. The CDR3 DNA follows: TGTGCCAGCAGATTTAGCGGGGGGGCCTACAATGAGCAGTTCTTC. Protein sequence: CASRFSGGAYNEQFF.

The chain uses TRBV5-6 and TRBJ1-3, with 9 bases matching TRBD1. V gave up 1 base and J gave up 9 bases; unmatched junction bases: 8. This CDR3 has 15 amino acids. Germline assignment: CDR1 SGHDT and CDR2 YYEEEE. The CDR3 reads CASSLRPGQGSTIYF. The DNA of the CDR3 is TGTGCCAGCAGCTTGCGCCCGGGACAGGGTTCCACCATATATTTT.

This clone came up a few times. The chain is built from TRBV5-6 and TRBJ1-2; 8 nucleotides agree with TRBD1. The ends lost 4 bases at V and 3 bases at J; junction bases unmatched: 8. CDR1 and CDR2 from the germline V gene are SGHDT and YYEEEE. The CDR3 sequence is 15 residues long. The CDR3 protein is CASSPGQGFDYGYTF. The DNA for the CDR3 is TGTGCCAGCAGCCCCGGACAGGGCTTTGACTATGGCTACACCTTC.

The chain employs TRBV18 and TRBJ2-5; possibly TRBD2 for D (5 bases). Germline V gene lookup returns CDR1 KGHSH and CDR2 LQKENI. The CDR3 spans 15 residues. V lost 2 bases to trimming and J lost 4 bases, with 14 bases between them. CDR3: CASSPIVRDVETQYF. As DNA, the CDR3 is TGTGCCAGCTCACCAATTGTCCGGGATGTAGAGACCCAGTACTTC.

CDR3 bases: TGTGCCAGCAGTTTCCGCCGGGGGGGCAGTGAGCAGTTCTTC. Translated: CASSFRRGGSEQFF. This chain joins TRBV28 and TRBJ2-1; 8 positions agree with TRBD2. CDR1 MDHEN and CDR2 SYDVKM come from the germline V gene. Germline trimming cut 3 bases from V and 9 bases from J; bases unmatched to any gene: 7. CDR3 size: 14 residues.

The V gene is TRBV14, the J gene TRBJ2-7, with a weak D call TRBD1 (5 bases). Trimming removed 8 bases from V and 3 bases from J, with 17 bases in between. The CDR3 runs to 14 residues. Germline CDR1 SGHDN, CDR2 FVKESK. The CDR3 spells CASGLFGASYEQYF. In DNA form, the CDR3 reads TGTGCCAGCGGGCTTTTTGGGGCGAGCTACGAGCAGTACTTC.